This TCR beta chain was captured in a study of identical twins. The sample holds many counts of this clonotype. As yet, its antigen is unknown. Study results and limitations: Sharing of beta out-of-frame sequences by twins showed a weaker excess. Among out-of-frame alpha sequences shared by twins, low generation probability occurred in excess. Models underpredicted monozygotic twin sharing of out-of-frame TCR alpha.

V shed 5 bases and J shed 4 bases, with 9 bases lying between them. The CDR3 contains 12 residues. Template switching added a universal primer site; cDNA carried unique molecular identifiers. TCRdb fed the 5' RACE reads into MiXCR, producing one record per CDR3 protein. Of hundreds of thousands of distinct CDR3 sequences in the sample, under 9% were seen once. These same data were also listed under a study on yellow fever vaccine responses in identical twins.

This receptor was identified in a woman under 30 in good health. The chain is built from TRBV12-3 or TRBV12-4 and TRBJ2-7; D gene unclear. Sequenced: PBMCs. The CDR3 here is CASSPTTYEQYF. The CDR3 DNA reads as TGTGCCAGCAGTCCCACCACTTACGAGCAGTACTTC.